This TCR beta chain originates from a study of shared clonotypes between healthy human individuals. CDR1 LNHDA and CDR2 SQIVND come from the germline V gene (reference sequence). Trimming shortened V by 6 bases and J by 7 bases, and 6 bases separated the two germline ends. This CDR3 contains 11 residues. Repertoires were generated with immunoSEQ multiplex PCR, while TCRdb's copy carries only in-frame clones and drops some. Found here are around 1.9 million clones, 90% to 95% of them singletons; the top ten hold about 1.6%. Overall study results and limits: Clonotype sharing among donors was expected to depend on sequencing depth.

Cells designated naive CD8 were CD45RO-negative and were positively selected for CCR7, with terminally differentiated effector memory CD45RA+ cells excluded. As to this clone: Its antigen is still unknown.

The sequence derives from a man younger than 30 in good health. Some clones in this sample may be carry-over from other donors' samples. Sequencing used naive CD8+ T cells from PBMCs. This chain connects TRBV19 to TRBJ2-2; no reliable D call. In DNA form, the CDR3 reads TGTGCCAGTAGGTGGGGCGGGGAGCTGTTTTTT. This codes for CASRWGGELFF. Drawing the rest from reference TRBV19 and TRBJ2-2, the complete variable domain is DGGITQSPKYLFRKEGQNVTLSCEQNLNHDAMYWYRQDPGQGLRLIYYSQIVNDFQKGDIAEGYSVSREKKESFPLTVTSAQKNPTAFYLCASRWGGELFFGEGSRLTVL.